The entry that follows covers one TCR beta chain sequence. The antigen is undetermined. The data are from a study of cytomegalovirus exposure and HLA in healthy donors. 13 Jbeta primers and 60 Vbeta primers were used for the PCR. How the authors handled the data: Roughly 76 million unique TCR beta chains, about 10 million of them shared, were counted by a later analysis. Some clones are missing from TCRdb's copy, which holds only in-frame ones; the method was immunoSEQ multiplex PCR. Clone size and the V and J calls come from that table; the DNA yielded D and trimming. Found here are roughly 71,000 clones; the top ten clones hold less than 5.5%. Overall study findings and caveats: Reports indicate that TCR beta sequences accurately predicted the HLA-A and HLA-B alleles of most subjects. Analysis was carried out at a later point, and it linked a missense DCLRE1C variant to TCR beta V- and J-gene trimming. Immune exposure information comprised only CMV serostatus.

CDR3 size: 14 residues. Germline V CDR1 and CDR2: LNHDA, SQIVND (reference sequence). V dropped 7 bases and J dropped 6; count of bases not matched to a gene: 7. The chain carries TRBV19 and TRBJ1-4; 8 positions agree with TRBD1. The sample taken for sequencing was PBMCs. This receptor was obtained from a woman aged 40 to 49 in good health and CMV-seropositive. CDR3 in DNA: TGTGCCAGTATCCGTGGACAGGGAGATGAAAAACTGTTTTTT. Protein sequence: CASIRGQGDEKLFF. The whole variable domain, filled in from reference TRBV19 and TRBJ1-4, reads DGGITQSPKYLFRKEGQNVTLSCEQNLNHDAMYWYRQDPGQGLRLIYYSQIVNDFQKGDIAEGYSVSREKKESFPLTVTSAQKNPTAFYLCASIRGQGDEKLFFGSGTQLSVL.